The present TCR beta chain was sequenced within a study of OX40 agonist ivuxolimab in advanced cancers. Broader study findings: At 0.1 to 3.0 mg/kg, clonal expansion of CD4+ and CD8+ blood T cells had occurred by week 6.

Assay: immunoSEQ multiplex PCR; the TCRdb copy retains only in-frame clones and omits some. The table lists around 41,000 clones, 85% to 90% of them singletons. There are 16 residues in the CDR3. Germline assignment: CDR1 LNHDA and CDR2 SQIVND (reference sequence). V lost 2 bases and J 8 bases, leaving 21 bases between the germline ends. Concerning this clone: Its specificity is not known.

This chain uses TRBV19 with TRBJ1-1; tentatively, D is TRBD1 (6 bases). The sequence derives from an adult with an advanced solid tumor such as melanoma, head and neck, liver or kidney cancer. Specimen: CD4+ or CD8+ T cells sorted from blood, collected in a trial of the OX40 agonist ivuxolimab. The CDR3 sequence is CASSILRRWGAAEAFF. DNA of the CDR3: TGTGCCAGTAGTATATTGAGGAGATGGGGGGCTGCGGAAGCTTTCTTT.